This T cell receptor (beta chain) was observed in a study of Graves' ophthalmopathy and Graves' hyperthyroidism. Study background: No treatment had been given when peripheral blood was collected at initial diagnosis. Whole-study results and caveats: Stable hyperthyroidism and ophthalmopathy were told apart by a 13-signature model, which achieved roughly 89% sensitivity and just over 80% specificity.

The CDR3 runs 13 residues. V lost 5 bases and J lost 11, with 18 bases in between. CDR1 and CDR2 from the germline V gene are SGHAT and FQNNGV. Amplification of TCR beta CDR3 regions used RNA transcripts. In the first round, RT-PCR was carried out with HTBI primers, and a multiplex PCR formed the second round. TCRdb passed the multiplex PCR reads through MiXCR, listing each CDR3 protein once. This table has almost 400,000 distinct CDR3 sequences, 15% to 20% appearing once. This clonotype was seen many times. Its target is unknown. The source material was peripheral blood. The chain recombines TRBV11-2 with TRBJ1-1; D might be TRBD1 (5 bases). This receptor was obtained from a woman aged 18-29 years with Graves' ophthalmopathy. CDR3 DNA: TGTGCCAGCAGCGGCTCCCCGGGACTTAAGGCTTTCTTT. Amino acid sequence: CASSGSPGLKAFF.